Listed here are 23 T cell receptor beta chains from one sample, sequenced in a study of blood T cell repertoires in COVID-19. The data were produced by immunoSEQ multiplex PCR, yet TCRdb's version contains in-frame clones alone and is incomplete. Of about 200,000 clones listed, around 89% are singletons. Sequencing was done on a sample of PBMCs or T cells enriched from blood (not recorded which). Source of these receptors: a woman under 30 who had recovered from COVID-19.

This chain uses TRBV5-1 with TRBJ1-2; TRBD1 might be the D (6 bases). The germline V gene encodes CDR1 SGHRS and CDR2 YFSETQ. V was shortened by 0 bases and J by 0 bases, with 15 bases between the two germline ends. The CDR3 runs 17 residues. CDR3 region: CASSLAGRQDSNYGYTF. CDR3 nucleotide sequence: TGCGCCAGCAGCTTGGCCGGAAGACAGGATTCTAACTATGGCTACACCTTC. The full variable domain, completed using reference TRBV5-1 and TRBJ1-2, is KAGVTQTPRYLIKTRGQQVTLSCSPISGHRSVSWYQQTPGQGLQFLFEYFSETQRNKGNFPGRFSGRQFSNSRSEMNVSTLELGDSALYLCASSLAGRQDSNYGYTFGSGTRLTVV.

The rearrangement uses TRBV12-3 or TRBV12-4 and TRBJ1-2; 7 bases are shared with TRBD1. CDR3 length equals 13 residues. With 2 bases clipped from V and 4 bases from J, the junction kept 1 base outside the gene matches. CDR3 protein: CASSLPGGYGYTF. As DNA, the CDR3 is TGTGCCAGCAGTTTACCAGGGGGCTATGGCTACACCTTC.

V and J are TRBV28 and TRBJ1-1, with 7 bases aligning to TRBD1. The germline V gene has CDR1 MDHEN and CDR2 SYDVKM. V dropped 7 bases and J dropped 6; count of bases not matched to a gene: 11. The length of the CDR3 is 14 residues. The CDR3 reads CASTIQGRYSEAFF. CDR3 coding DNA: TGTGCCAGCACTATACAGGGGCGCTACTCTGAAGCTTTCTTT.

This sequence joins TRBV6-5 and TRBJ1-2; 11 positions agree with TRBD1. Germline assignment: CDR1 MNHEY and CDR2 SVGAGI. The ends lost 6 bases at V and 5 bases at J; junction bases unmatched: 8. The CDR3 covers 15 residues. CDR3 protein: CASSGQGAKWYGYTF. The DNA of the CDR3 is TGTGCCAGCAGCGGACAGGGGGCGAAATGGTATGGCTACACCTTC.

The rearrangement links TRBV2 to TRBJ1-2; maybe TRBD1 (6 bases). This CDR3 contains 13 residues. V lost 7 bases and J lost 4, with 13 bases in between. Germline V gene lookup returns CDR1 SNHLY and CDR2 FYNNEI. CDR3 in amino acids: CASKWTVIYGYTF. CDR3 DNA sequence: TGTGCCAGCAAATGGACAGTGATCTATGGCTACACCTTC.

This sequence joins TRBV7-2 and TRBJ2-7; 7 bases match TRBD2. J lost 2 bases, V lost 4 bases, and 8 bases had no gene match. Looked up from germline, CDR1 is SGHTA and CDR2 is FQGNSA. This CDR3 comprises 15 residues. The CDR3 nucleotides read TGTGCCAGCAGCTCCAGCTCGGGGGGAACCTACGAGCAGTACTTC. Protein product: CASSSSSGGTYEQYF.

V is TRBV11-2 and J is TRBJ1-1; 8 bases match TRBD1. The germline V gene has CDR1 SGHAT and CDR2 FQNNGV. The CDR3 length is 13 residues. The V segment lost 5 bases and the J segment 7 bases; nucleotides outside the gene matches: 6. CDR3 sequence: CASSVGQGFEAFF. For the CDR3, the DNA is TGTGCCAGCAGCGTCGGACAGGGCTTTGAAGCTTTCTTT. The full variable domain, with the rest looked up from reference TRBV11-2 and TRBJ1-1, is EAGVAQSPRYKIIEKRQSVAFWCNPISGHATLYWYQQILGQGPKLLIQFQNNGVVDDSQLPKDRFSAERLKGVDSTLKIQPAKLEDSAVYLCASSVGQGFEAFFGQGTRLTVV.

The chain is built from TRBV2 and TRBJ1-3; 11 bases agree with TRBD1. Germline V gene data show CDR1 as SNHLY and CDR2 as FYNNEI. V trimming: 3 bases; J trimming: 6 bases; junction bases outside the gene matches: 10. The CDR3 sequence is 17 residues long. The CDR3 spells CASSEILRTGGLNTIYF. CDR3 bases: TGTGCCAGCAGTGAGATCCTTCGGACAGGGGGCTTAAACACCATATATTTT. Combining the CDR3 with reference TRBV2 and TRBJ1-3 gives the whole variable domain EPEVTQTPSHQVTQMGQEVILRCVPISNHLYFYWYRQILGQKVEFLVSFYNNEISEKSEIFDDQFSVERPDGSNFTLKIRSTKLEDSAMYFCASSEILRTGGLNTIYFGEGSWLTVV.

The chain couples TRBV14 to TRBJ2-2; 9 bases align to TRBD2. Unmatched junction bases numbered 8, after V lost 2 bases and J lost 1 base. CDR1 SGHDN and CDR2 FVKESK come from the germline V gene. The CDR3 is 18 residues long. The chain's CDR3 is CASSQFPLAGWNTGELFF. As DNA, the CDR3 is TGTGCCAGCAGCCAATTCCCGCTAGCGGGGTGGAACACCGGGGAGCTGTTTTTT.

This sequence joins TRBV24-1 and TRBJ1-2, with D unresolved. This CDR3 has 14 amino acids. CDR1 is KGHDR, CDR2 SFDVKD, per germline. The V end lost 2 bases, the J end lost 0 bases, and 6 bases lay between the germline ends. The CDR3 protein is CATSDWRTNYGYTF. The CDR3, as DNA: TGTGCCACCAGTGATTGGAGAACTAACTATGGCTACACCTTC.

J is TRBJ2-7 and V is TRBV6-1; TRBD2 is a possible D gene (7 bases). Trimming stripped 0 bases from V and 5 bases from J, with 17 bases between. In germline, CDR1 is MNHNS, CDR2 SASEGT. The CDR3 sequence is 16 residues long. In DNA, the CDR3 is TGTGCCAGCAGTGAAGCGCTAGGCGGCGGGGGCGACGAGCAGTACTTC. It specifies CASSEALGGGGDEQYF.

The CDR3 nucleotides read TGTGCCAGCAGCGTGAGGGGGCGGGCAGAGACCCAGTACTTC. This encodes CASSVRGRAETQYF. This sequence joins TRBV3-1 (or the pseudogene TRBV3-2) and TRBJ2-5; the match to TRBD1 covers 7 bases. Germline trimming cut 5 bases from V and 4 bases from J; bases unmatched to any gene: 7. There are 14 residues in the CDR3. From germline, CDR1 is LGHDT and CDR2 YNNKEL (reference sequence).

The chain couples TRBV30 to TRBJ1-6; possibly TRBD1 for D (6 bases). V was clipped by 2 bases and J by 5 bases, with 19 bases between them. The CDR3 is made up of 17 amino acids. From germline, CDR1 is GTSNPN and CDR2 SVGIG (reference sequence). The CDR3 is CAWSPGEQQLNNSPLHF. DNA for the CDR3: TGTGCCTGGAGTCCAGGGGAACAACAATTGAATAATTCACCCCTCCACTTT. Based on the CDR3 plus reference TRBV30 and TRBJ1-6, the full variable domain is SQTIHQWPATLVQPVGSPLSLECTVEGTSNPNLYWYRQAAGRGLQLLFYSVGIGQISSEVPQNLSASRPQDRQFILSSKKLLLSDSGFYLCAWSPGEQQLNNSPLHFGNGTRLTVT.

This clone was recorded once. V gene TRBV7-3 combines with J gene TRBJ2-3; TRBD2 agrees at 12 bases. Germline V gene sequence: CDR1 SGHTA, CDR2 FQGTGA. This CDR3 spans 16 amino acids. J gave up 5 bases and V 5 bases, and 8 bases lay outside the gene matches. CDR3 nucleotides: TGTGCCAGCAGCCCACTAGCGGGGGGTCGGGTAGATACGCAGTATTTT. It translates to CASSPLAGGRVDTQYF.

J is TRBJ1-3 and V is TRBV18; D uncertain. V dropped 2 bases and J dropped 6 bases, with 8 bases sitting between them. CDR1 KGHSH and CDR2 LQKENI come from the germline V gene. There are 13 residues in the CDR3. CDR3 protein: CASSPDSINTIYF. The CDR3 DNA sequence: TGTGCCAGCTCACCAGACTCGATAAACACCATATATTTT.

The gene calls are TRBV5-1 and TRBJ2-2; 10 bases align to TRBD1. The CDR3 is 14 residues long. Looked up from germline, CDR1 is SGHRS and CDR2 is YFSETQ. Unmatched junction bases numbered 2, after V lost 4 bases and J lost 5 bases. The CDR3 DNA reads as TGCGCCAGCAGCCAGGGACAGGGGACCGGGGAGCTGTTTTTT. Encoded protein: CASSQGQGTGELFF. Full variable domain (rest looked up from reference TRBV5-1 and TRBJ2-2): KAGVTQTPRYLIKTRGQQVTLSCSPISGHRSVSWYQQTPGQGLQFLFEYFSETQRNKGNFPGRFSGRQFSNSRSEMNVSTLELGDSALYLCASSQGQGTGELFFGEGSRLTVL.

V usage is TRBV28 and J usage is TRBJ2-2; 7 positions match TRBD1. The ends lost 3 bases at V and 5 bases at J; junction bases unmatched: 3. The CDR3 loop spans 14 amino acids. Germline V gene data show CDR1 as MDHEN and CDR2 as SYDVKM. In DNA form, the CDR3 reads TGTGCCAGCAGTTTCGGGACAGCTACCGGGGAGCTGTTTTTT. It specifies CASSFGTATGELFF.

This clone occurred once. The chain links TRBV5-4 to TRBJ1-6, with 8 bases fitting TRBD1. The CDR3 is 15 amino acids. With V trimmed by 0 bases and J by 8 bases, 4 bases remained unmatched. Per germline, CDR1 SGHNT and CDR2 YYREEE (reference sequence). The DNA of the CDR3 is TGTGCCAGCAGCTTGGGGGTACAGGGGGATTCACCCCTCCACTTT. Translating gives CASSLGVQGDSPLHF. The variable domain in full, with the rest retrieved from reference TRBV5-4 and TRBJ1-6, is ETGVTQSPTHLIKTRGQQVTLRCSSQSGHNTVSWYQQALGQGPQFIFQYYREEENGRGNFPPRFSGLQFPNYSSELNVNALELDDSALYLCASSLGVQGDSPLHFGNGTRLTVT.

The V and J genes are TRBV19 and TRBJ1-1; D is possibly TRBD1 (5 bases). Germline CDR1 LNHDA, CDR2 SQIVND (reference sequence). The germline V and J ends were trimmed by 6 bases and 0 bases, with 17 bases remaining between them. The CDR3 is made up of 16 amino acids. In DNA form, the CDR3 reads TGTGCCAGTAGAAGTTCGGGGGTTTTCTTGAACACTGAAGCTTTCTTT. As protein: CASRSSGVFLNTEAFF.

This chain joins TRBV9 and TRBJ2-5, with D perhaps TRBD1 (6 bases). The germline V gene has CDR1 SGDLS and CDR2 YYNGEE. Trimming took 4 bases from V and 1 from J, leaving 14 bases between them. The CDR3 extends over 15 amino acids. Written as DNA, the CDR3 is TGTGCCAGCAGCCTAGGTACAGGGCCCCAAGAGACCCAGTACTTC. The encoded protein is CASSLGTGPQETQYF.

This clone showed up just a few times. In DNA, the CDR3 is TGCGCCAGCAGCTTGGCAACAGGGGGCAACTATGGCTACACCTTC. Protein product: CASSLATGGNYGYTF. The chain couples TRBV5-1 to TRBJ1-2, with 9 bases identical to TRBD1. CDR1 SGHRS and CDR2 YFSETQ come from the germline V gene. V gave up 0 bases and J gave up 2 bases; unmatched junction bases: 2. This CDR3 contains 15 residues.

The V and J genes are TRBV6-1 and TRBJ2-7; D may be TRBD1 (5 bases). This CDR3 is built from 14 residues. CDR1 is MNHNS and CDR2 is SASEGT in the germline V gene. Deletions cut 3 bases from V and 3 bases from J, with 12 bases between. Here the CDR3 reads CASSDLGRVYEQYF. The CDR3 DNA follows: TGTGCCAGCAGTGACCTTGGCAGGGTCTACGAGCAGTACTTC.

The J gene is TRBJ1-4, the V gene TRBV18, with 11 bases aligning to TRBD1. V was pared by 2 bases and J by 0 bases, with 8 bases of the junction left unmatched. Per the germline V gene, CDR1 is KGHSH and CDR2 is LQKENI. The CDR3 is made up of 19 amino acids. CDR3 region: CASSPTRTGGTATNEKLFF. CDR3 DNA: TGTGCCAGCTCACCAACGCGGACAGGGGGCACGGCAACTAATGAAAAACTGTTTTTT.